One sample yielded the 21 T cell receptor beta chains listed below, sequenced in a study of CD8+ T cells in alopecia areata. RNA, once extracted, was reverse transcribed into cDNA for use as the sequencing template. Sequencing used immunoSEQ multiplex PCR; TCRdb keeps in-frame clones, though not all of them. The sample carries over 85,000 clones, 60% to 80% recorded once. Treatment defined: oral pan-JAK inhibitor, 5-10 mg twice daily. Here the sequenced sample was CD8+ T cells sorted from blood, taken at week 44, from a patient treated with tofacitinib. These receptors came from a human donor with alopecia areata.

The chain carries TRBV29-1 and TRBJ1-1; D is possibly TRBD1 (6 bases). Germline CDR1 is SQVTM and CDR2 is ANQGSEA. CDR3 length: 14 residues. Trimming took off 6 bases at V and 7 bases at J, with 21 bases between the two ends. CDR3 nucleotide sequence: TGCAGCGTCTCCCCTCTGGACAGTTCGTTTGAAGCTTTCTTT. Translating gives CSVSPLDSSFEAFF.

The rearrangement joins TRBV6-5 to TRBJ1-1; no firm D call. V was clipped by 3 bases and J by 11 bases, with 10 bases between them. Looked up from germline, CDR1 is MNHEY and CDR2 is SVGAGI. This CDR3 region has 11 residues. The CDR3 DNA sequence: TGTGCCAGCAGTTATCAGGAGTATGCTTTCTTT. Translated, it gives CASSYQEYAFF.

The chain employs TRBV19 and TRBJ2-1; 10 bases line up with TRBD2. Losses at the gene ends were 6 bases for V and 2 bases for J; bases not matched to a gene: 1. The germline gives CDR1 LNHDA, CDR2 SQIVND (reference sequence). The CDR3 has 14 amino acids. The CDR3 DNA reads TGTGCCAGTAGCACTAGCGGGGCCTACAATGAGCAGTTCTTC. It is translated as CASSTSGAYNEQFF.

CDR3 nucleotide sequence: TGTGCCAGCAGTTACCAGAGCTCCTACGAGCAGTACTTC. This translates into CASSYQSSYEQYF. V is TRBV6-5 and J is TRBJ2-7; no firm D call. V was pared by 2 bases and J by 0 bases, with 5 bases between. This CDR3 is built from 13 residues. Germline-derived CDR1 and CDR2 are MNHEY and SVGAGI.

The chain uses TRBV23-1 and TRBJ2-1; the D is unclear. TRBV23-1 is flagged as an ORF with uncertain function. V was trimmed by 4 bases and J by 3 bases, leaving 19 bases between them. The CDR3 has 17 residues. The CDR3 region has the DNA TGCGCCAGCAGTCTCTCCCCCGGCCCATATCGCTACAATGAGCAGTTCTTC. Translated: CASSLSPGPYRYNEQFF.

V is TRBV2 and J is TRBJ2-7; 8 bases align to TRBD2. V dropped 10 bases and J dropped 4; count of bases not matched to a gene: 6. CDR3 length: 12 amino acids. Germline V lookup: CDR1 SNHLY, CDR2 FYNNEI. Here the CDR3 reads CAIRGGQYEQYF. DNA for the CDR3: TGTGCCATCCGGGGGGGGCAATACGAGCAGTACTTC.

The rearrangement links TRBV9 to TRBJ1-4, with 12 bases aligning to TRBD1. The junction had 16 bases not matched to a gene; V was cut back by 6 bases and J by 10 bases. CDR1 and CDR2 (germline): SGDLS, YYNGEE. The CDR3 is 17 amino acids. As DNA, the CDR3 is TGTGCCAGCAAGGCCAGGGGTACCGGGACAGGGGGCGGAAAACTGTTTTTT. It specifies CASKARGTGTGGGKLFF.

The J gene is TRBJ2-6, the V gene TRBV2; D unresolved. V gave up 6 bases and J gave up 0 bases, with 9 bases separating them. The CDR3 consists of 15 residues. The germline CDR1 and CDR2 sequences are SNHLY and FYNNEI. In nucleotides, the CDR3 is TGTGCCAGCAGGAGAGAACTCTCTGGGGCCAACGTCCTGACTTTC. This translates into CASRRELSGANVLTF.

This chain joins TRBV7-3 and TRBJ2-7; D call uncertain. This CDR3 is built from 16 residues. Germline values: CDR1 SGHTA, CDR2 FQGTGA. The germline V and J ends were trimmed by 5 bases and 7 bases, with 24 bases remaining between them. The CDR3 DNA is TGTGCCAGCAGCCTCCCCTCCAGGTGCCTGATGAGAGAGCAGTACTTC. Its protein is CASSLPSRCLMREQYF.

V gene TRBV5-1 combines with J gene TRBJ2-3, with TRBD2 as a possible D gene (6 bases). The germline gives CDR1 SGHRS, CDR2 YFSETQ. V was cut by 4 bases and J by 1 base, with 13 bases left in between. The CDR3 is made up of 15 amino acids. In DNA form, the CDR3 reads TGCGCCAGCAGCAAAATTTGGGGGGGCACAGATACGCAGTATTTT. It codes for CASSKIWGGTDTQYF.

The chain uses TRBV29-1 and TRBJ1-4, with TRBD1 matching 8 bases. Germline V gene data show CDR1 as SQVTM and CDR2 as ANQGSEA. This CDR3 contains 13 residues. With 4 bases clipped from V and 6 bases from J, the junction kept 4 bases outside the gene matches. The CDR3 DNA sequence: TGCAGCGTTGGACAGGGGAACTATGAAAAACTGTTTTTT. Its translation is CSVGQGNYEKLFF.

The chain combines TRBV6-1 with TRBJ1-2; TRBD1 matches 9 bases. There are 14 residues in the CDR3. V dropped 1 base and J dropped 3; count of bases not matched to a gene: 0. Germline values: CDR1 MNHNS, CDR2 SASEGT. The CDR3 loop reads CASSEGDRDYGYTF. CDR3 DNA sequence: TGTGCCAGCAGTGAAGGGGACAGGGACTATGGCTACACCTTC.

The V call is TRBV29-1, the J call TRBJ2-2; D could derive from TRBD1 or TRBD2 (5 bases each). Germline CDR1 is SQVTM and CDR2 is ANQGSEA. The CDR3 has 12 amino acids. The CDR3 DNA sequence: TGCAACGTCGTGGGACCCACCGGGGAGCTGTTTTTT. It translates to CNVVGPTGELFF.

This chain links TRBV10-3 with TRBJ2-1, with D hard to call. Germline CDR1 ENHRY, CDR2 SYGVKD. Trimming shortened V by 1 base and J by 4 bases, and 5 bases separated the two germline ends. The CDR3 is made up of 13 amino acids. The CDR3 DNA is TGTGCCATCAGTGAGTACAAATACAATGAGCAGTTCTTC. Amino acids: CAISEYKYNEQFF.

The J gene is TRBJ2-1, the V gene TRBV5-1, with TRBD2 as a possible D gene (5 bases). Germline CDR1 and CDR2: SGHRS and YFSETQ. The CDR3 length is 13 residues. V was clipped by 7 bases and J by 5 bases, with 13 bases between them. In DNA, the CDR3 is TGCGCCAGCGCACGGACTCCGAACAATGAGCAGTTCTTC. Protein product: CASARTPNNEQFF.

The chain links TRBV27 to TRBJ1-2, with D perhaps TRBD1 (5 bases). With 6 bases removed from V and 7 bases from J, the gap between germline ends came to 9 bases. Germline CDR1 MNHEY, CDR2 SMNVEV (reference sequence). CDR3 size: 11 residues. The CDR3: CASSQGVGYTF. DNA of the CDR3: TGTGCCAGCAGCCAGGGAGTTGGCTACACCTTC.

Written as DNA, the CDR3 is TGCGCCAGCAGCTTGGGGGGCATCCAAATGGGTGAAAAACTGTTTTTT. Its translation: CASSLGGIQMGEKLFF. The V call is TRBV5-1, the J call TRBJ1-4; TRBD1 is a possible D gene (5 bases). The germline gives CDR1 SGHRS, CDR2 YFSETQ. Trimming stripped 0 bases from V and 7 bases from J, with 16 bases between. The CDR3 runs 16 residues.

V gene TRBV7-7 combines with J gene TRBJ2-2; 8 bases line up with TRBD2. Germline trimming cut 1 base from V and 6 bases from J; bases unmatched to any gene: 7. CDR1 is SSHAT and CDR2 is FNYEAQ in the germline V gene (reference sequence). The CDR3 sequence is 16 residues long. The CDR3 spells CASSLGSAGAPGELFF. CDR3 DNA sequence: TGTGCCAGCAGCTTAGGATCAGCGGGGGCCCCCGGGGAGCTGTTTTTT.

The chain recombines TRBV7-6 with TRBJ2-2; D is unresolved. Trimming removed 5 bases at V and 4 bases at J, with 5 bases between. The CDR3 is 12 amino acids. Germline V CDR1 and CDR2: SGHVS, FNYEAQ. The CDR3 loop reads CASSLGTGELFF. CDR3 nucleotide sequence: TGTGCCAGCAGCCTGGGCACCGGGGAGCTGTTTTTT.

This chain connects TRBV5-5 to TRBJ2-7; TRBD1 aligns across 10 bases. J gave up 4 bases and V 4 bases, and 2 bases lay outside the gene matches. The CDR3 spans 13 residues. From germline, CDR1 is SGHKS and CDR2 YYEKEE (reference sequence). CDR3 coding DNA: TGTGCCAGCAGCCTGGACAGGGGGTACGAGCAGTACTTC. It is translated as CASSLDRGYEQYF.

In regard to this clone: This clone may be a read error of a much larger clone one base away. Other DNA sequences in this specimen translate into the identical CDR3. The rearrangement joins TRBV5-6 to TRBJ2-1; D is unresolved. V lost 3 bases and J 4 bases, leaving 2 bases between the germline ends. CDR1 is SGHDT and CDR2 is YYEEEE in the germline V gene. This CDR3 contains 11 residues. The CDR3 region is CASSSYNEQFF. In DNA, the CDR3 is TGTGCCAGCAGCTCTTACAATGAGCAGTTCTTC.